The 15 T cell receptor beta chains below all came from one sample that was sequenced in a study of T-cell memory formation after mild COVID-19. TCRdb reprocessed the 5' RACE reads with MiXCR, giving one entry per CDR3 protein. The sample carries about 270,000 distinct CDR3 sequences, roughly 17% recorded once. The sequencing sample was made of PBMCs or a T cell subset sorted from them (not recorded which). These receptors were collected from a man between 18 and 35 years old who had mild COVID-19 (a few samples of this study predate the infection). Cell type and time point are not known.

The sample holds a few counts of this clonotype. The chain carries TRBV5-1 and TRBJ1-1, with TRBD1 matching over 7 bases. The CDR3 sequence is 14 residues long. V trimming: 3 bases; J trimming: 5 bases; junction bases outside the gene matches: 7. Germline-derived CDR1 and CDR2 are SGHRS and YFSETQ. The CDR3 sequence is CASSSGTEGTEAFF. CDR3 coding DNA: TGCGCCAGCAGCTCCGGGACAGAGGGGACTGAAGCTTTCTTT.

In its sample, this clonotype was seen many times. The chain carries TRBV12-3 or TRBV12-4 and TRBJ2-3, with 7 positions matching TRBD1. The CDR3 is made up of 16 amino acids. The J segment lost 4 bases and the V segment lost 1 base, leaving 8 bases of the junction unmatched. CDR3: CASSLVPGGKSDTQYF. Here the CDR3 DNA reads TGTGCCAGCAGTTTAGTTCCAGGGGGAAAATCAGATACGCAGTATTTT.

This clonotype was found a few times. The chain carries TRBV4-1 and TRBJ1-4, with TRBD1 identical over 7 bases. Germline loops: CDR1 MGHRA, CDR2 YSYEKL. The CDR3 runs to 16 residues. With 5 bases clipped from V and 6 bases from J, the junction kept 12 bases outside the gene matches. The CDR3 region has the DNA TGCGCCAGCAGCTACCCCTCAACAGGGGATTATGAAAAACTGTTTTTT. It is translated as CASSYPSTGDYEKLFF.

This clonotype was detected ten times or more. This chain joins TRBV5-5 and TRBJ1-2, with D perhaps TRBD1 (5 bases). The CDR3 sequence is 15 residues long. Germline loops: CDR1 SGHKS, CDR2 YYEKEE (reference sequence). V dropped 0 bases and J dropped 1 base, with 10 bases sitting between them. In nucleotides, the CDR3 is TGTGCCAGCAGCTTGGGAGCAGGGAATAACTATGGCTACACCTTC. It codes for CASSLGAGNNYGYTF.

This clonotype was detected many times. This chain connects TRBV4-3 to TRBJ2-1; D is perhaps TRBD2 (7 bases). The CDR3 runs 16 residues. The ends were cut back, 0 bases at V and 8 bases at J, with 17 bases in the middle. The germline V gene has CDR1 LGHNA and CDR2 YSLEER. In DNA, the CDR3 is TGCGCCAGCAGCCAAGATTGGGGGGGCGGTGGGGATGAGCAGTTCTTC. It codes for CASSQDWGGGGDEQFF.

The chain has TRBV7-2 and TRBJ2-1; maybe TRBD2 (7 bases). Trimming stripped 7 bases from V and 0 bases from J, with 19 bases between. Germline-derived CDR1 and CDR2 are SGHTA and FQGNSA. The CDR3 is 17 residues long. The CDR3 bases are TGTGCCAGCAATCCCCTAACGGGGGGCCACTCCTACAATGAGCAGTTCTTC. Residues: CASNPLTGGHSYNEQFF. The whole variable domain, remainder taken from reference TRBV7-2 and TRBJ2-1, is GAGVSQSPSNKVTEKGKDVELRCDPISGHTALYWYRQSLGQGLEFLIYFQGNSAPDKSGLPSDRFSAERTGGSVSTLTIQRTQQEDSAVYLCASNPLTGGHSYNEQFFGPGTRLTVL.

The chain combines TRBV7-9 with TRBJ2-2, with 10 bases fitting TRBD1. This CDR3 is 16 amino acids long. The V gene end was trimmed by 6 bases and the J gene end by 4 bases; junction bases not matched to a gene: 8. Germline assignment: CDR1 SEHNR and CDR2 FQNEAQ (reference sequence). The CDR3 nucleotides are TGTGCCAGCAGTTTACCCGGGACAGGGGTCACCGGGGAGCTGTTTTTT. This sequence encodes CASSLPGTGVTGELFF.

This clonotype was observed at least ten times. The J gene is TRBJ1-5, the V gene TRBV6-5, with TRBD1 as a possible D gene (5 bases). The CDR3 consists of 15 residues. CDR1 is MNHEY, CDR2 SVGAGI, per germline. V lost 5 bases, J lost 1 base, and 12 bases lay in between. DNA of the CDR3: TGTGCCAGCAGTCCCTCGTGGGACAGCAATCAGCCCCAGCATTTT. This gives the protein CASSPSWDSNQPQHF.

Only a few counts were recorded for this clonotype. The rearrangement joins TRBV7-3 to TRBJ2-1, with D possibly TRBD1 on 5 matching bases. V shed 0 bases and J shed 5 bases, with 20 bases lying between them. CDR1 and CDR2 from the germline V gene are SGHTA and FQGTGA. The CDR3 runs to 18 residues. The CDR3, as DNA: TGTGCCAGCAGCTTAACGGAACGTGTCAGGGTCGGAAACAATGAGCAGTTCTTC. Translating it yields CASSLTERVRVGNNEQFF.

The CDR3 nucleotides are TGTGCCAGCGGAGCCGGGACAGGGGCCACCCTAGCCAAAAACATTCAGTACTTC. This codes for CASGAGTGATLAKNIQYF. V and J are TRBV19 and TRBJ2-4; TRBD1 matches at 10 bases. The CDR3 consists of 18 residues. Trimming removed 9 bases from V and 0 bases from J; junction bases left unmatched: 14. Germline V CDR1 and CDR2: LNHDA, SQIVND (reference sequence). The variable domain in full, with the rest retrieved from reference TRBV19 and TRBJ2-4, is DGGITQSPKYLFRKEGQNVTLSCEQNLNHDAMYWYRQDPGQGLRLIYYSQIVNDFQKGDIAEGYSVSREKKESFPLTVTSAQKNPTAFYLCASGAGTGATLAKNIQYFGAGTRLSVL.

This clonotype was counted many times. The chain is built from TRBV7-2 and TRBJ1-2; 9 bases map to TRBD1. Germline lookup yields CDR1 SGHTA and CDR2 FQGNSA. V trimming: 4 bases; J trimming: 6 bases; junction bases outside the gene matches: 18. The CDR3 runs to 18 residues. CDR3 DNA sequence: TGTGCCAGCAGCTCCCGCGGGGGGCCGGGACAGGGACTCCATGGCTACACCTTC. Its translation is CASSSRGGPGQGLHGYTF.

This clonotype was counted between two and nine times. CDR3 sequence reads: CSARSANSYEQYF. DNA of the CDR3: TGCAGTGCTAGGTCAGCTAACTCCTACGAGCAGTACTTC. The gene calls are TRBV20-1 and TRBJ2-7; D ambiguous. V lost 3 bases and J lost 0, with 9 bases in between. This CDR3 has 13 residues. CDR1 and CDR2 (germline): DFQATT, SNEGSKA (reference sequence).

This rearrangement joins TRBV6-1 to TRBJ2-7; TRBD2 is a possible D gene (5 bases). V lost 3 bases, J lost 10 bases, and 19 bases lay in between. The CDR3 is 14 residues long. Looked up from germline, CDR1 is MNHNS and CDR2 is SASEGT. The CDR3 reads CASSEGVPTRPQYF. CDR3 sequence (DNA): TGTGCCAGCAGTGAGGGAGTCCCGACGCGACCTCAGTACTTC.

V and J are TRBV12-3 or TRBV12-4 and TRBJ2-3; D gene ambiguous. V was cut by 2 bases and J by 4 bases, with 10 bases left in between. The length of the CDR3 is 14 residues. The CDR3 DNA reads as TGTGCCAGCAGTTTACCCCGTCTCGCAGATACGCAGTATTTT. Translation: CASSLPRLADTQYF.

There are many counts of this clonotype. The V gene is TRBV5-1, the J gene TRBJ2-3, with TRBD1 identical over 7 bases. The CDR3 is made up of 15 amino acids. With V trimmed by 1 base and J by 1 base, 3 bases remained unmatched. Germline loops: CDR1 SGHRS, CDR2 YFSETQ. The CDR3 protein is CASSLRTGGTDTQYF. CDR3 DNA sequence: TGCGCCAGCAGCTTGAGGACAGGCGGCACAGATACGCAGTATTTT. The full variable domain, its missing parts supplied by reference TRBV5-1 and TRBJ2-3, is KAGVTQTPRYLIKTRGQQVTLSCSPISGHRSVSWYQQTPGQGLQFLFEYFSETQRNKGNFPGRFSGRQFSNSRSEMNVSTLELGDSALYLCASSLRTGGTDTQYFGPGTRLTVL.